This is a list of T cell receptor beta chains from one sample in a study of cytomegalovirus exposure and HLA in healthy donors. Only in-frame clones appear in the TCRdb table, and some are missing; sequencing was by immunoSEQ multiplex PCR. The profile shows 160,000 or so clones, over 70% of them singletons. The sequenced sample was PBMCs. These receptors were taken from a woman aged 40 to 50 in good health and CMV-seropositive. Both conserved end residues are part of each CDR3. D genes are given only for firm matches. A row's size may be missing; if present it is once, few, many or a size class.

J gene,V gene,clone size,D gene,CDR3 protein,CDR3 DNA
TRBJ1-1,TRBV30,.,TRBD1,CAQSPGQGWGEAFF,TGTGCCCAATCACCGGGACAGGGGTGGGGTGAAGCTTTCTTT
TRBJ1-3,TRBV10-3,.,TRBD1,CAVQQGSGNTIYF,TGTGCCGTACAACAGGGGTCCGGAAACACCATATATTTT
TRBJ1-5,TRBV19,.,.,CASTPRRNEGTRNQPQHF,TGTGCCAGTACCCCACGGAGGAATGAGGGAACGCGCAATCAGCCCCAGCATTTT
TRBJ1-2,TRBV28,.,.,CASGRDGYTF,TGTGCCAGCGGGAGGGACGGCTACACCTTC
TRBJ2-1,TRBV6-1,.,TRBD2,CASSEQGRDEQFF,TGTGCCAGCAGTGAACAAGGGAGGGATGAGCAGTTCTTC
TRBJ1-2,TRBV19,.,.,CASSFSPNYGYTF,TGTGCCAGTAGTTTCAGTCCTAACTATGGCTACACCTTC
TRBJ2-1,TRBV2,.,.,CASSQDSFDEQFF,TGTGCCAGCAGTCAGGACAGTTTCGATGAGCAGTTCTTC
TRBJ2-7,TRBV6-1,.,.,CACTKGVSYEQYF,TGTGCCTGTACCAAGGGAGTATCCTACGAGCAGTACTTC
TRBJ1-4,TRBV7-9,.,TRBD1,CASSPQGGEKLFF,TGTGCCAGCAGCCCCCAGGGGGGAGAAAAACTGTTTTTT
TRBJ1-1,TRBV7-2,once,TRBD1,CASLRRPGTGNEAFF,TGTGCCAGCCTGCGACGTCCCGGGACAGGGAATGAAGCTTTCTTT
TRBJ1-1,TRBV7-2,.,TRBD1,CASSLDDGTGGFF,TGTGCCAGCAGCTTAGATGACGGGACAGGGGGTTTCTTT
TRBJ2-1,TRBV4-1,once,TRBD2,CASSHLAGGAHNEQFF,TGCGCCAGCAGCCACCTTGCGGGGGGGGCCCACAATGAGCAGTTCTTC
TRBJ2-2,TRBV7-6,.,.,CASSLAGTRGTGELFF,TGTGCCAGCAGCTTAGCCGGGACTCGGGGGACCGGGGAGCTGTTTTTT
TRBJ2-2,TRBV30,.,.,CAWSVSGSGELFF,TGTGCCTGGAGTGTTTCCGGGAGCGGGGAGCTGTTTTTT
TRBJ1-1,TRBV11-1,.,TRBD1,CASRGQGPMNTEAFF,TGTGCCAGCAGAGGACAGGGGCCCATGAACACTGAAGCTTTCTTT
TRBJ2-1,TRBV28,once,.,CASQHRWSSYNEQFF,TGTGCCAGCCAGCACCGCTGGAGCTCCTACAATGAGCAGTTCTTC
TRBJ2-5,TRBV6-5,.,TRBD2,CASSYSRTSNKETQYF,TGTGCCAGCAGTTACTCGAGGACTAGCAATAAAGAGACCCAGTACTTC
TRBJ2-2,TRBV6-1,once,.,CASSELANTGELFF,TGTGCCAGCAGTGAACTAGCGAACACCGGGGAGCTGTTTTTT
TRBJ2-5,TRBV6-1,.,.,CASSEAGAGTQYF,TGTGCCAGCAGTGAAGCGGGCGCCGGGACCCAGTACTTC
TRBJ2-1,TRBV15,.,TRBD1,CATSTEIGQGAYNEQFF,TGTGCCACCAGCACGGAGATCGGACAGGGGGCCTACAATGAGCAGTTCTTC
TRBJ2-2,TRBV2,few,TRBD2,CASSIVSGGAAGELFF,TGTGCCAGCAGTATTGTAAGCGGGGGGGCCGCCGGGGAGCTGTTTTTT
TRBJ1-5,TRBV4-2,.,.,CASSQVEGVNEPQHF,TGTGCCAGCAGCCAAGTTGAGGGGGTAAATGAGCCCCAGCATTTT
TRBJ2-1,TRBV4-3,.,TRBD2,CASSQGLAGGRFF,TGCGCCAGCAGCCAAGGACTAGCGGGGGGCAGGTTCTTC
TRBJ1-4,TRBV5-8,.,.,CASSYRQVTNEKLFF,TGTGCCAGCAGCTACCGACAGGTGACTAATGAAAAACTGTTTTTT
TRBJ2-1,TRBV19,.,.,CASRNRAWEQFF,TGTGCCAGTAGGAACAGGGCCTGGGAGCAGTTCTTC